Listed below are T cell receptor beta chains from one sample, sequenced in a study of shared clonotypes between healthy human individuals. Data came from immunoSEQ multiplex PCR; TCRdb stores just in-frame clones and leaves some out. The sample records over 2 million clones, 85% to 95% being singletons. Sequencing input: naive CD4+ T cells sorted from blood. The source is a man between 18 and 29 years old in good health. The CDR3 runs from the conserved cysteine through the conserved F or W. The D gene is left open where the match is weak. For some rows the clone size is stated as once, few or many, or as a class when expanded; others skip it.

clone_size | v_call | d_call | cdr3_aa
- | TRBV9 | - | CASTVGGAEYNEQFF
- | TRBV5-1 | TRBD2 | CASSLAAGGSSYEQYF
once | TRBV19 | TRBD2 | CASSLGLAGDTQYF
- | TRBV7-8 | - | CASSLVAAGNTIYF
- | TRBV27 | - | CASSLGGTGYTF
- | TRBV15 | - | CATSRDRVDTQYF
- | TRBV30 | - | CAWSLSSDSRDSPLHF
few | TRBV4-1 | - | CASSQGSLETQYF
- | TRBV29-1 | - | CSVARGPGPDTQYF
- | TRBV19 | - | CASSLGVGNQPQHF
- | TRBV28 | TRBD1 | CASSTTGVGNQPQHF
- | TRBV11-3 | - | CASSSGGETQYF
- | TRBV10-3 | - | CAISRGDEQFF
once | TRBV5-1 | - | CASSLTDLNSGNTIYF
- | TRBV6-6 | - | CASSYDPVAYNSPLHF
- | TRBV9 | - | CASSPSALNTEAFF
once | TRBV4-1 | - | CASSRRTDTQYF
- | TRBV5-1 | - | CASSGGLLNEQFF
- | TRBV11-3 | TRBD2 | CASSHRTSGLLETQYF
- | TRBV6-6 | TRBD1 | CASSDRGGNTIYF
- | TRBV18 | TRBD1 | CASSANRDRGFYEQYF
- | TRBV25-1 | - | CASSEGRGWQETQYF
- | TRBV5-6 | TRBD1 | CASSLGGFGTGTAFF
- | TRBV7-2 | TRBD2 | CASSTPQWDGRRRDTQYF
- | TRBV4-1 | - | CASSQGVSLVEAFF
- | TRBV4-1 | - | CASSQRVSYNEQFF
- | TRBV4-3 | TRBD2 | CASSQDTGTRTDTQYF
- | TRBV19 | - | CASSPASTVYGYTF
- | TRBV7-2 | - | CASIKGVLDEQFF
- | TRBV5-1 | - | CASSLESAEETQYF
- | TRBV5-8 | TRBD1 | CASSAGQGRLGYGYTF
- | TRBV4-3 | - | CASSLRTDISAVAKNIQYF
- | TRBV10-3 | - | CAISGIQGGAEAFF
- | TRBV5-6 | - | CASSFDRRRNYGYTF
- | TRBV29-1 | TRBD1 | CSVEDRGAKNIQYF
- | TRBV5-1 | - | CASSSTWPGQTSSYNSPLHF
once | TRBV18 | - | CASSTLTSNTIYF
- | TRBV7-9 | - | CASSSRQSRLEEQYF
few | TRBV6-4 | TRBD2 | CASSATSSADTQYF
- | TRBV9 | - | CASSVGPVANQPQHF
once | TRBV11-3 | - | CASSLDNMRELFF
- | TRBV7-8 | TRBD1 | CASSLRDRGLGAFF
once | TRBV18 | - | CASSPNGAINEKLFF
- | TRBV29-1 | - | CSVVEGEGEGMNTEAFF
- | TRBV11-2 | - | CASRPLTGTYPETQYF
- | TRBV29-1 | TRBD2 | CSVSEGSGGTDTQYF
- | TRBV7-2 | TRBD1 | CASSQNPRGLGSNQPQHF
once | TRBV7-8 | - | CASSPRGTGGDQPQHF
- | TRBV9 | TRBD2 | CASSRTSGTYNEQFF
- | TRBV20-1 | - | CSAIGPDGYTF
- | TRBV20-1 | - | CSVAVTDTQYF